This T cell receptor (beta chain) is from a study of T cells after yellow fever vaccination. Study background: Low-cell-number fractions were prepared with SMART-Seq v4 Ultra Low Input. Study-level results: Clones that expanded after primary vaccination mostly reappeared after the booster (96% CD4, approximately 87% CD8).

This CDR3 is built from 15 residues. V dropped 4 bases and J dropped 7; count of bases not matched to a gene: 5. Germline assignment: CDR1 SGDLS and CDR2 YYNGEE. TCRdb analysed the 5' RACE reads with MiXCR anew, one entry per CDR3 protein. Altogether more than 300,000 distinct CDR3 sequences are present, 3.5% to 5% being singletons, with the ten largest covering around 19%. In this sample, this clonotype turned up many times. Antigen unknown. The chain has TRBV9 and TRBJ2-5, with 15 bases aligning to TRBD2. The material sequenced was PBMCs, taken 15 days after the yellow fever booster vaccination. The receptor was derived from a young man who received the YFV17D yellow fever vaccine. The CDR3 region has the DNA TGTGCCAGCAGCTTCGGGACTAGCGGGGGGTTGACCCAGTACTTC. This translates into CASSFGTSGGLTQYF.